This TCR beta chain was captured in a study of shared clonotypes between healthy human individuals. Notes on the study in general: Estimated clonotype richness was generally higher in naive than memory subsets.

The protocol was immunoSEQ multiplex PCR, while the TCRdb copy is restricted to in-frame clones and leaves out a portion. The table includes about 1 million clones, 60% to 80% detected once. Germline V gives CDR1 SGHAT, CDR2 FQNNGV. The CDR3 length is 14 residues. Trimming shortened V by 2 bases and J by 4 bases, and 9 bases separated the two germline ends. Comments on this clone: The antigen is unknown. Other nucleotide sequences in the sample specify the same CDR3.

This chain joins TRBV11-2 and TRBJ1-5; possible D gene TRBD1, 5 bases. The sequence came from a man aged 18 to 35 in good health. Sequenced sample: memory CD4+ T cells sorted from blood. Subset reported: CD45RA-negative fraction. CDR3 bases: TGTGCCAGCAGCTTACAGGGCGGGAATCAGCCCCAGCATTTT. As protein: CASSLQGGNQPQHF.